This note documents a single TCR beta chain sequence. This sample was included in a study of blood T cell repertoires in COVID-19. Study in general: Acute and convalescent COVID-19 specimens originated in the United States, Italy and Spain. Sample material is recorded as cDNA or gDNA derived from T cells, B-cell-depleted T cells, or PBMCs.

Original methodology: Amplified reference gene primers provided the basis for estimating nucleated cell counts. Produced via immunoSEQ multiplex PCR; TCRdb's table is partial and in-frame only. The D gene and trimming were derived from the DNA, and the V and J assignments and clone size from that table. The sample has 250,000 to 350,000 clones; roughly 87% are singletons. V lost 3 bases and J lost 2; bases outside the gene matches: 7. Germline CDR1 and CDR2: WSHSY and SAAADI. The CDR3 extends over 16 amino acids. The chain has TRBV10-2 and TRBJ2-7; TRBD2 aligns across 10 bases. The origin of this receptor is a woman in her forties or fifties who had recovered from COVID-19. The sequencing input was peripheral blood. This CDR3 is CASSETLSGRTYEQYF. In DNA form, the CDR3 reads TGCGCCAGCAGTGAAACCCTTAGCGGGAGGACCTACGAGCAGTACTTC.